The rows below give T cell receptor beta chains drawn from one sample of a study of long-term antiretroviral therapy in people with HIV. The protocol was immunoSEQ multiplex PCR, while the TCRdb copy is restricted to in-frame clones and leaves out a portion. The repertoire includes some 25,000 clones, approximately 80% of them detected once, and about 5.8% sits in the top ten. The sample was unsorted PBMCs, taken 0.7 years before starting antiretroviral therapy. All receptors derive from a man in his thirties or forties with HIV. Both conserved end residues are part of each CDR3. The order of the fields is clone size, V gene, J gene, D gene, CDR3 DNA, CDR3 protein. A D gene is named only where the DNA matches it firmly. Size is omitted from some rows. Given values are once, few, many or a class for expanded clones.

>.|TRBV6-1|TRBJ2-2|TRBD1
TGTGCCAGCAGTCAATCGACAGGGTACACCGGGGAGCTGTTTTTT
CASSQSTGYTGELFF
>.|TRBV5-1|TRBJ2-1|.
TGCGCCAGCAGCTCACCGGGGGCAGTATACAATGAGCAGTTCTTC
CASSSPGAVYNEQFF
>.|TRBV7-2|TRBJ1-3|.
TGTGCCAGCAGCTCCGGGACACAAAGGAACACCATATATTTT
CASSSGTQRNTIYF
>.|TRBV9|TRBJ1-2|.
TGTGCCAGCAAAGGGCAGAGCTATGGCTACACCTTC
CASKGQSYGYTF
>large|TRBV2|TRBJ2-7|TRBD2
TGTGCCAGCAGTGAAGCGCCCCCAGCGGGAGGCACCTACGAGCAGTACTTC
CASSEAPPAGGTYEQYF
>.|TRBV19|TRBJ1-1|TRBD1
TGTGCCCTTAGGGGGACAGGGGCCACTGAAGCTTTCTTT
CALRGTGATEAFF
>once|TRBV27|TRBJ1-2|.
TGTGCCAGCAGACCAGGGAACCCCACAGGGATTTACTATGGCTACACCTTC
CASRPGNPTGIYYGYTF
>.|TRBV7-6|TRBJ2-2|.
TGTGCCAGCAGTTACATGCCCCGATTCATCGGGGAGCTGTTTTTT
CASSYMPRFIGELFF
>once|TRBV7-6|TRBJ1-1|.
TGTGCCAGCAGCTTATCCGAAAACACTGAAGCTTTCTTT
CASSLSENTEAFF
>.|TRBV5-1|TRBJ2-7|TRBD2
TGCGCCAGCAGCCCAGGCGATAGCGGGAGGGCCACCTACGAGCAGTACTTC
CASSPGDSGRATYEQYF
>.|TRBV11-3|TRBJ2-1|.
TGTGCCAGCAGCTTTGGGGGGGCGACGTACAATGAGCAGTTCTTC
CASSFGGATYNEQFF
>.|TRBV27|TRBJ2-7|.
TGTGCCAGCAGTTCTCCAGGGGTGATACGAAGCGAGCAGTACTTC
CASSSPGVIRSEQYF
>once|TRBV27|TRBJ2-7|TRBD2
TGTGCCAGCAGTCGGACTAGCGGGGGCGAGCAGTACTTC
CASSRTSGGEQYF
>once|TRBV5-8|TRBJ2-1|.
TGTGCCAGCAGCCCGACCGTGGCGGGGCTGTACAATGAGCAGTTCTTC
CASSPTVAGLYNEQFF
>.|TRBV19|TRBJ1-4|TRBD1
TGTGCCAGTACCTTGACAGGGCGAAATGAAAAACTGTTTTTT
CASTLTGRNEKLFF
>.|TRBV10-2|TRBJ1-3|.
TGCGCCAGCGGGCGGCCGACGGGGTCCTCGGGAAACACCATATATTTT
CASGRPTGSSGNTIYF
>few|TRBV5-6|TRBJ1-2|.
TGTGCCAGCACCAATCCGGGACGGAGCTATGGCTACACCTTC
CASTNPGRSYGYTF
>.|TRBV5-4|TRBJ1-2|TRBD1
TGTGCCACCAGGGGGACTAACTATGGCTACACCTTC
CATRGTNYGYTF
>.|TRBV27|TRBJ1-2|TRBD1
TGTGCCAGCAGTCGAAACAGGGGAGGAGGGGGAAACTATGGCTACACCTTC
CASSRNRGGGGNYGYTF
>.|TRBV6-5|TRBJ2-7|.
TGTGCCAGCAGTTACATCCGGGTAGTCCCGGCCTACGAGCAGTACTTC
CASSYIRVVPAYEQYF
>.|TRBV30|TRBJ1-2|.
TGTGCCTGGAGTGACACTAACTATGGCTACACCTTC
CAWSDTNYGYTF
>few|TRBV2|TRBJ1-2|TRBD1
TGTGCCAGCAGTGGGCGGGGACAGGGGGCCTATGGCTACACCTTC
CASSGRGQGAYGYTF
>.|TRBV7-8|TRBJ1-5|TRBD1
TGTGCCAGCAGCTCCCGACAGGGACAGCCCCAGCATTTT
CASSSRQGQPQHF
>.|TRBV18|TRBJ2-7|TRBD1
TGTGCCAGCTCACCAAGGGTCACAGGGGGCAACTCCCACGAGCAGTACTTC
CASSPRVTGGNSHEQYF
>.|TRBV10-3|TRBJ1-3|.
TGTGCCATCGGTTCGAGAGGGTCAGAAAGAAACACCATATATTTT
CAIGSRGSERNTIYF
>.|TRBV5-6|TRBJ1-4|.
TGTGCCAGCAGCTTATCTTTCACAGCGCTAAATGAAAAACTGTTTTTT
CASSLSFTALNEKLFF
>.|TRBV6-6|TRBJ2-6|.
TGTGCCAGCCTCCCAGGGGGGGCCAACGTCCTGACTTTC
CASLPGGANVLTF
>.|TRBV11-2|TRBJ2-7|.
TGTGCCAGCAGCCCCCAAGCCACAGGGTTCGACGAGCAGTACTTC
CASSPQATGFDEQYF
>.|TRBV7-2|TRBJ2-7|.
TGTGCCAGCAGCGTCACCGCCCCCTACGAGCAGTACTTC
CASSVTAPYEQYF
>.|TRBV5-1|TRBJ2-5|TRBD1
TGCGCCAGCAGCTTGGGACAGGGAGAAGAGACCCAGTACTTC
CASSLGQGEETQYF
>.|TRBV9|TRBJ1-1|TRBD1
TGTGCCAGCAGCGTAGCCCCCCGGACAGGGCTGAACACTGAAGCTTTCTTT
CASSVAPRTGLNTEAFF
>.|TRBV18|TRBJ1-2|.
TGTGCCAGCTCACCGGAACGGGATTATGGCTACACCTTC
CASSPERDYGYTF